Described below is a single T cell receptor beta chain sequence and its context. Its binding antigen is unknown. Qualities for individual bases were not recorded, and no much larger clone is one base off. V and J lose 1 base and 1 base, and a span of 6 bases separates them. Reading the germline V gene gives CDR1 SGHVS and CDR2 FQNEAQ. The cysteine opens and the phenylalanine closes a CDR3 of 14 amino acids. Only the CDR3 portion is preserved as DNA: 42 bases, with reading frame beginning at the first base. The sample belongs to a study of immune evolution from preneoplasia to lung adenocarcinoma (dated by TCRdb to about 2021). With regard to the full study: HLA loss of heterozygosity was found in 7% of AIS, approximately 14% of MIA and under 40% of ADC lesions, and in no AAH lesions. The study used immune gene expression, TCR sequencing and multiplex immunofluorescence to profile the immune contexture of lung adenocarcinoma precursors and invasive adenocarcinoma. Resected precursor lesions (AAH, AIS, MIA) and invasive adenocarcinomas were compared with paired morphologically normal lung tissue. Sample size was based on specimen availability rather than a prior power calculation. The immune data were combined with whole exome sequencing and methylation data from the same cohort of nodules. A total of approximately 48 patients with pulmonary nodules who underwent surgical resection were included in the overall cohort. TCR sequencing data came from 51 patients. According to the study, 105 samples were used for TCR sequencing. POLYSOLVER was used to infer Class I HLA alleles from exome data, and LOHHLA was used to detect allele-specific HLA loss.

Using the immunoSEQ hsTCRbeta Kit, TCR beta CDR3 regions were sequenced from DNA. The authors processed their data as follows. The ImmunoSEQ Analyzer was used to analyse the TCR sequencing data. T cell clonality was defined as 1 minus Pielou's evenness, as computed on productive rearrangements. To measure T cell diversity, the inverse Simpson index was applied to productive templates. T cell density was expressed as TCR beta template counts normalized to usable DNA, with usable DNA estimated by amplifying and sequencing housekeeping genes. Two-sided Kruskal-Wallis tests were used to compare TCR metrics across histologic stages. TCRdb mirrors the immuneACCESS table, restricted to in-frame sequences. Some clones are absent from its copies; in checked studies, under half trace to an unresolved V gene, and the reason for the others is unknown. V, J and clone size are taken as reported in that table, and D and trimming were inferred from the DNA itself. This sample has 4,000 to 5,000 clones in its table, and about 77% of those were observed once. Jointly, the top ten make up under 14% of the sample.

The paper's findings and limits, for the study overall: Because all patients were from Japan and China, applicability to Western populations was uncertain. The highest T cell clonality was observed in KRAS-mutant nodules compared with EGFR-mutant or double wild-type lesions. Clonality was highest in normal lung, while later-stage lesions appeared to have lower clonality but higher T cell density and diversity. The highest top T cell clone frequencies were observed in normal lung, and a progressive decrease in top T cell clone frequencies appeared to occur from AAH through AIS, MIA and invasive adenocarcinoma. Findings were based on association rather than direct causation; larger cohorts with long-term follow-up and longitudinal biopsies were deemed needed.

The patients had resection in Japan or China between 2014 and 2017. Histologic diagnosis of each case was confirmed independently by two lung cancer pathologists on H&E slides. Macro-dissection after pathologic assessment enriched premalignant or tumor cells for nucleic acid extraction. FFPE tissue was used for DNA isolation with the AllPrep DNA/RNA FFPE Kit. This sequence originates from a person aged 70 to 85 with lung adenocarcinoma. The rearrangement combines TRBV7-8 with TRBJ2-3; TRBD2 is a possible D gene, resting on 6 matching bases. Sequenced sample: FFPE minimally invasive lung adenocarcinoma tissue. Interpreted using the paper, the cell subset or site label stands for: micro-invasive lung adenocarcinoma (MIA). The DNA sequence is TGTGCCAGCAGCTTAGGACTAGGCACAGATACGCAGTATTTT. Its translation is CASSLGLGTDTQYF.